This T cell receptor beta chain was identified during a study of cytomegalovirus exposure and HLA in healthy donors. Looking at the study overall: From HLA-typed donors, an early data release held tens of millions of unique TCRs. Overall study findings and caveats: Sequence variants that were highly shared formed a cluster that was likely a sequencing artifact.

Concerning this clone: The antigen is not known.

This PCR relied on a set of 60 Vbeta primers and 13 Jbeta primers. In the original analysis: An analysis that came later counted tens of millions of unique TCR beta chains, 9 million to 12 million shared. The repertoire was sequenced with immunoSEQ multiplex PCR; TCRdb's copy has only in-frame clones and lacks some. V and J calls and clone size are as listed in that table; D and trimming were resolved from the DNA. The table lists approximately 170,000 clones, approximately 78% of them singletons. The origin of this receptor is a woman aged 18-35 years in good health and CMV-seronegative. Sequencing was carried out using PBMCs.

The CDR3 protein is CASSLYRTETQYF. CDR3 DNA: TGTGCCAGCAGCTTGTACAGGACAGAGACCCAGTACTTC. The chain has TRBV5-5 and TRBJ2-5, with D possibly being TRBD1 (5 bases). Germline V gene lookup returns CDR1 SGHKS and CDR2 YYEKEE (reference sequence). The CDR3 length is 13 residues. Between the trimmed V and J ends, which lost 1 base and 4 bases, there was a span of 8 bases.